The present T cell receptor (beta chain) was sequenced within a study of T-cell memory formation after mild COVID-19. Study at large: Largely donor-specific TCR clusters were found. Study-wide points: Some SARS-CoV-2-responding clones were already detected in memory before infection. CD4+ contracting clones were mainly CM and EM; CD8+ ones, EMRA. Clones that shrank (day 15 to 85) were balanced CD4/CD8, whereas later expanders leaned CD4+.

Comments on this clonotype: Antigen: not known.

The CDR3 spans 12 residues. Germline-derived CDR1 and CDR2 are SGHTA and FQGNSA. Trimming cost V 5 bases and J 5 bases, with 8 bases left between them. Each CDR3 protein gets one entry after TCRdb re-called the 5' RACE reads with MiXCR. Of about 120,000 distinct CDR3 sequences listed, more than 15% are singletons. Sequenced input: PBMCs or a T cell subset sorted from them (not recorded which). The chain combines TRBV7-2 with TRBJ2-3; D is unresolved. The origin of this receptor is an adult woman who had mild COVID-19 (a few samples of this study predate the infection). Cell type and time point are not known. As DNA, the CDR3 is TGTGCCAGCAGCCCGCATAAAGATACGCAGTATTTT. Its translation: CASSPHKDTQYF.